This is a list of T cell receptor beta chains from one sample in a study of CD8 T cells in ankylosing spondylitis. TCRdb processed the 5' RACE reads anew with MiXCR; each CDR3 protein has one entry. The table lists about 280,000 distinct CDR3 sequences, roughly 20% of them singletons, with less than 9.5% in the top ten. Sequences were obtained from blood, either unsorted or a sorted T cell fraction (not recorded which). All receptors come from a male donor with ankylosing spondylitis or in good health (not recorded which). CDR3s include the opening cysteine and the closing phenylalanine or tryptophan. Fields, in order: D gene, V gene, J gene, clone size, CDR3 protein, CDR3 DNA. The D gene is left open where the match is weak. Not all rows give a size; the values are once, few, many and, for expanded clones, a class.

TRBD1	TRBV12-3/TRBV12-4	TRBJ2-1	few	CASRPSGTGQFF	TGTGCCAGCAGACCCTCCGGGACAGGGCAGTTCTTC
.	TRBV20-1	TRBJ1-5	few	CSAPPGRNQPQHF	TGCAGTGCCCCCCCTGGCCGCAATCAGCCCCAGCATTTT
.	TRBV24-1	TRBJ2-1	.	CATSAGVGAQGNYNEQFF	TGTGCCACCAGTGCAGGAGTTGGGGCACAGGGCAACTACAATGAGCAGTTCTTC
TRBD2	TRBV7-9	TRBJ2-1	.	CASSLGDSGYSDEQFF	TGTGCCAGCAGCTTAGGAGATAGCGGGTATTCGGATGAGCAGTTCTTC
.	TRBV9	TRBJ1-3	.	CASSGDNPGNTIYF	TGTGCCAGCAGCGGGGACAATCCCGGAAACACCATATATTTT
.	TRBV14	TRBJ2-5	.	CASSQVWSYQETQYF	TGTGCCAGCAGCCAAGTATGGTCGTACCAAGAGACCCAGTACTTC
.	TRBV28	TRBJ1-6	few	CASRANSPLHF	TGTGCCAGCAGAGCCAATTCACCCCTCCACTTT
.	TRBV28	TRBJ1-4	many	CASNPDRGVTNEKLFF	TGTGCCAGCAACCCGGACAGAGGCGTCACTAATGAAAAACTGTTTTTT
TRBD1	TRBV11-1	TRBJ2-1	.	CASSLGTGGLVSYNEQFF	TGTGCCAGCAGCTTAGGGACAGGGGGTTTGGTCTCCTACAATGAGCAGTTCTTC
TRBD1	TRBV5-1	TRBJ1-1	.	CASSDLTGGENTEAFF	TGCGCCAGCAGCGACCTGACAGGGGGCGAGAACACTGAAGCTTTCTTT
.	TRBV20-1	TRBJ1-2	.	CSARDQGRTFAYGYTF	TGCAGTGCTAGAGATCAAGGGCGCACTTTTGCCTATGGCTACACCTTC
TRBD2	TRBV29-1	TRBJ2-2	.	CSVEGLAGWGELFF	TGCAGCGTTGAAGGCTTAGCGGGATGGGGGGAGCTGTTTTTT
TRBD1	TRBV7-6	TRBJ1-4	.	CASSLEFLGQGKLFF	TGTGCCAGCAGCTTAGAATTCCTGGGACAGGGGAAACTGTTTTTT
TRBD1	TRBV12-3/TRBV12-4	TRBJ2-5	.	CASSSAGGGSETQYF	TGTGCCAGCAGTTCAGCAGGGGGCGGTTCCGAGACCCAGTACTTC
TRBD2	TRBV15	TRBJ2-3	few	CATSRDQPTSEVPTDTQYF	TGTGCCACCAGCAGAGATCAGCCGACTAGCGAAGTACCTACAGATACGCAGTATTTT
TRBD1	TRBV9	TRBJ2-5	.	CASSVAGQGWEETQYF	TGTGCCAGCAGCGTAGCCGGACAGGGCTGGGAAGAGACCCAGTACTTC
.	TRBV29-1	TRBJ2-3	many	CSALEGGRGDTQYF	TGCAGCGCCCTGGAGGGCGGGCGCGGAGATACGCAGTATTTT
.	TRBV29-1	TRBJ2-3	many	CSVEDRAFTDTQYF	TGCAGCGTTGAAGACAGGGCTTTCACAGATACGCAGTATTTT
TRBD1	TRBV18	TRBJ2-2	.	CASSPSGTVGELFF	TGTGCCAGCTCACCGTCCGGGACAGTCGGGGAGCTGTTTTTT
.	TRBV20-1	TRBJ1-6	.	CSAREGLLSSYNSPLHF	TGCAGTGCCAGAGAGGGGCTCCTAAGCTCCTATAATTCACCCCTCCACTTT
.	TRBV28	TRBJ1-3	few	CASSLGTLGNTIYF	TGTGCCAGCAGTTTGGGGACCTTGGGAAACACCATATATTTT
.	TRBV5-6	TRBJ1-3	.	CASSSPGQSSGNTIYF	TGTGCCAGCAGCTCCCCGGGGCAGAGCTCTGGAAACACCATATATTTT
.	TRBV5-1	TRBJ2-2	.	CASSLGGGTYTGELFF	TGCGCCAGCAGCTTGGGAGGCGGCACCTACACCGGGGAGCTGTTTTTT
TRBD1	TRBV2	TRBJ1-4	once	CAISPGQGGGVPNEKLFF	TGTGCCATCAGTCCCGGACAGGGTGGTGGTGTACCTAATGAAAAACTGTTTTTT
.	TRBV5-1	TRBJ2-3	few	CASSLLAEPTDTQYF	TGCGCCAGCAGCTTGTTAGCGGAACCCACAGATACGCAGTATTTT
TRBD2	TRBV20-1	TRBJ2-3	few	CSARSSGTSTDTQYF	TGCAGTGCTAGATCTAGCGGGACTAGCACAGATACGCAGTATTTT
.	TRBV25-1	TRBJ2-2	many	CASSRPPGELFF	TGTGCCAGCAGTCGGCCTCCCGGGGAGCTGTTTTTT
.	TRBV29-1	TRBJ1-4	many	CSVSGLGATNEKLFF	TGCAGCGTTTCTGGCTTGGGGGCAACTAATGAAAAACTGTTTTTT
.	TRBV5-1	TRBJ1-2	.	CASSLAAAGDYGYTF	TGCGCCAGCAGCTTGGCCGCGGCAGGGGACTATGGCTACACCTTC
.	TRBV27	TRBJ1-2	.	CASRVDKYYGYTF	TGTGCCAGCAGGGTGGACAAGTACTATGGCTACACCTTC
TRBD2	TRBV11-1	TRBJ2-3	.	CASSLRFGPRLAGVTSTDTQYF	TGTGCCAGCAGCTTACGCTTCGGCCCTCGACTAGCGGGAGTGACTAGCACAGATACGCAGTATTTT
TRBD1	TRBV4-1	TRBJ1-2	.	CASSQTGTGNDGYTF	TGCGCCAGCAGCCAAACCGGGACAGGAAATGATGGCTACACCTTC
TRBD1	TRBV12-3/TRBV12-4	TRBJ1-1	.	CASSPSTGGMTEAFF	TGTGCCAGCAGTCCTTCGACAGGGGGCATGACTGAAGCTTTCTTT
.	TRBV20-1	TRBJ2-1	.	CSARGDRPSYNEQFF	TGCAGTGCTAGAGGAGACAGGCCCTCCTACAATGAGCAGTTCTTC
TRBD2	TRBV10-2	TRBJ2-2	few	CASSDPGLAGTGELFF	TGCGCCAGCAGTGACCCGGGACTAGCGGGGACTGGGGAGCTGTTTTTT
TRBD1	TRBV20-1	TRBJ2-2	few	CSARLGGKAGELFF	TGCAGTGCTAGACTAGGGGGCAAGGCCGGGGAGCTGTTTTTT